This is a list of T cell receptor beta chains from one sample in a study of shared clonotypes between healthy human individuals. Only in-frame clones appear in the TCRdb table, and some are missing; sequencing was by immunoSEQ multiplex PCR. This table has roughly 2.1 million clones, more than 85% appearing once. The sample taken for sequencing was naive CD8+ T cells from PBMCs. Source of these receptors: a man aged 18 to 35 in good health. Some clones in this sample may be carry-over from other donors' samples. Each CDR3 is given with its conserved first and last residue. D genes are given only for firm matches. Part of the rows lack a size; the others show once, few, many or a class for expanded clones.

D gene | J gene | V gene | clone size | CDR3 DNA | CDR3 protein
NA | TRBJ2-3 | TRBV13 | NA | TGTGCCAGCAGCTCAGTAACCAATCGAGGTACAGATACGCAGTATTTT | CASSSVTNRGTDTQYF
TRBD1 | TRBJ2-7 | TRBV7-2 | NA | TGTGCCAGCAACCGTCCGGGACAGGGGAGCGAGCAGTACTTC | CASNRPGQGSEQYF
NA | TRBJ2-2 | TRBV7-9 | NA | TGTGCCAGCAGCTTAGTAGGAGGGAGCGGCCCGGACACCGGGGAGCTGTTTTTT | CASSLVGGSGPDTGELFF
NA | TRBJ2-1 | TRBV2 | NA | TGTGCCAGCAGCAACCCCAGTGGACCCCACAATGAGCAGTTCTTC | CASSNPSGPHNEQFF
TRBD2 | TRBJ2-1 | TRBV4-2 | NA | TGTGCCAGCAGCCAAGTGGGACTAGCGGGGTCGAGCTCCTACAATGAGCAGTTCTTC | CASSQVGLAGSSSYNEQFF
TRBD1 | TRBJ1-1 | TRBV6-5 | NA | TGTGCCAGCAGTTTGGGACAGGGGGGCACTGAAGCTTTCTTT | CASSLGQGGTEAFF
NA | TRBJ1-5 | TRBV27 | NA | TGTGCCAGCAGTTTATGGGTCCCAGGACAGAGCAATCAGCCCCAGCATTTT | CASSLWVPGQSNQPQHF
TRBD1 | TRBJ1-1 | TRBV27 | NA | TGTGCCAGCAGCGTGCTCCCGGGACAGGGGTACGACACTGAAGCTTTCTTT | CASSVLPGQGYDTEAFF
NA | TRBJ1-2 | TRBV5-3 | NA | TGTGCCAGACCATGGGGCTACACCTTC | CARPWGYTF
NA | TRBJ2-7 | TRBV6-5 | NA | TGTGCCAGCACCCCGGGACGGGGAGCCTACGAGCAGTACTTC | CASTPGRGAYEQYF
TRBD2 | TRBJ2-1 | TRBV28 | NA | TGTGCCAGCAGTTCGACTAGCGGGAGGTACAATGAGCAGTTCTTC | CASSSTSGRYNEQFF
TRBD1 | TRBJ1-6 | TRBV6-5 | NA | TGTGCCAGCAGCCAGACAGGGCCTAATTCACCCCTCCACTTT | CASSQTGPNSPLHF
NA | TRBJ1-1 | TRBV29-1 | NA | TGCAGCGTTCATGAGGGGAACACTGAAGCTTTCTTT | CSVHEGNTEAFF
NA | TRBJ2-7 | TRBV5-1 | few | TGCGCCAGCAGCTTCCCCGACTACGAGCAGTACTTC | CASSFPDYEQYF
TRBD2 | TRBJ2-1 | TRBV4-3 | NA | TGCGCCAGCAGCCCGACTAGCCCCAGCTCCTACAATGAGCAGTTCTTC | CASSPTSPSSYNEQFF
TRBD2 | TRBJ2-7 | TRBV28 | once | TGTGCCAGCAGTCGTCCAGCGGGAGGGCCCTACGAGCAGTACTTC | CASSRPAGGPYEQYF
NA | TRBJ1-4 | TRBV6-5 | NA | TGTGCCAGCAGTTACGTAGGGAGCGATGAAAAACTGTTTTTT | CASSYVGSDEKLFF
NA | TRBJ1-1 | TRBV28 | few | TGTGCCAGCACTCCGATGGGGGAGATGAACACTGAAGCTTTCTTT | CASTPMGEMNTEAFF
TRBD2 | TRBJ2-7 | TRBV27 | NA | TGTGCCAGCAGTTTGGCGGCTAGCGGGAGTTACGAGCAGTACTTC | CASSLAASGSYEQYF
NA | TRBJ2-5 | TRBV9 | NA | TGTGCCAGCAGCGTACAGGGGAGTTGGCAAGAGACCCAGTACTTC | CASSVQGSWQETQYF
NA | TRBJ1-5 | TRBV4-1 | once | TGCGCCAGCAGCCAAGGCGGGAGCAATCAGCCCCAGCATTTT | CASSQGGSNQPQHF
NA | TRBJ2-2 | TRBV10-3 | NA | TGTGCCATCAAACCGGACTACCAGAACACCGGGGAGCTGTTTTTT | CAIKPDYQNTGELFF
TRBD2 | TRBJ2-1 | TRBV6-4 | NA | TGTGCCAGCAGTGAGGCTAGCGGGAGTAAGATTAGTTCCTACAATGAGCAGTTCTTC | CASSEASGSKISSYNEQFF
NA | TRBJ2-7 | TRBV6-1 | NA | TGTGCCAGCAGTCCAACCCTGATGGCCTACGAGCAGTACTTC | CASSPTLMAYEQYF
NA | TRBJ2-3 | TRBV28 | NA | TGTGCCAGCAGCCAAAACATAGATACGCAGTATTTT | CASSQNIDTQYF
NA | TRBJ1-1 | TRBV10-2 | NA | TGCGCCACCGCCGCCGGGGCGGAAGGAGCTTTCTTT | CATAAGAEGAFF
NA | TRBJ1-2 | TRBV25-1 | NA | TGTGCCAGCCGGAATAACAATGGCTACACCTTC | CASRNNNGYTF
NA | TRBJ2-1 | TRBV9 | NA | TGTGCCAGCAGCGGCACAGAGAGCTCCTACAATGAGCAGTTCTTC | CASSGTESSYNEQFF
NA | TRBJ1-5 | TRBV27 | NA | TGTGCCAGCAGTACACTGACAGACTCTCTTCCCAATCAGCCCCAGCATTTT | CASSTLTDSLPNQPQHF
TRBD2 | TRBJ2-1 | TRBV5-4 | NA | TGTGCCAGCAGCCCAGGCGGGGGGAGGGGTGAGCAGTTCTTC | CASSPGGGRGEQFF
TRBD2 | TRBJ2-7 | TRBV19 | once | TGTGCCAGTAGTATGGGGATAGCGGGAGCGGTATACGAGCAGTACTTC | CASSMGIAGAVYEQYF
TRBD2 | TRBJ2-3 | TRBV2 | NA | TGTGCCAGCAGTGAAAGTAGCGGGAGAGGTGGAGATACGCAGTATTTT | CASSESSGRGGDTQYF
TRBD2 | TRBJ2-7 | TRBV10-3 | once | TGTGCCATCATGAGCGGGGGGTCCTACGAGCAGTACTTC | CAIMSGGSYEQYF
NA | TRBJ1-2 | TRBV19 | few | TGTGCCAGTAGCCCCACGGACGGAGTCGATGGCTACACCTTC | CASSPTDGVDGYTF
NA | TRBJ1-5 | TRBV2 | NA | TGTGCCAGCAGTTCCGGGGCAGGGGGCAATCAGCCCCAGCATTTT | CASSSGAGGNQPQHF
TRBD1 | TRBJ2-1 | TRBV12-5 | NA | TGTGCTAGTGGTTCGTGGGACAGGGGAATAGATGAGCAGTTCTTC | CASGSWDRGIDEQFF
NA | TRBJ1-2 | TRBV9 | NA | TGTGCCAGCTCAACCAATGGGGCAGGGACTGGCTACACCTTC | CASSTNGAGTGYTF
TRBD1 | TRBJ2-7 | TRBV11-2 | NA | TGTGCCAGCAGCTCGACAGGGTTTTACGAGCAGTACTTC | CASSSTGFYEQYF
TRBD1 | TRBJ1-1 | TRBV30 | NA | TGTGCCTGGAGTGTGGTACAGGGGACTGAAGCTTTCTTT | CAWSVVQGTEAFF
TRBD2 | TRBJ2-7 | TRBV6-6 | NA | TGTGCCAGCAGGTGGACTAGCGGGAGGAGCGAGCAGTACTTC | CASRWTSGRSEQYF
TRBD1 | TRBJ1-2 | TRBV9 | NA | TGTGCCAGCAGCGTAGGTCAGGGGGATGGCTACACCTTC | CASSVGQGDGYTF
NA | TRBJ2-7 | TRBV30 | NA | TGTGCCTGGAGTGTTTGGGGACGCGAGCAGTACTTC | CAWSVWGREQYF
NA | TRBJ2-7 | TRBV5-1 | NA | TGCGCCAGCAGCTTCCGGGACCCCGCCTACGAGCAGTACTTC | CASSFRDPAYEQYF
NA | TRBJ2-1 | TRBV7-2 | NA | TGTGCCAGCAGCTTAATAGGCGGGGATTACAATGAGCAGTTCTTC | CASSLIGGDYNEQFF
TRBD1 | TRBJ1-4 | TRBV27 | NA | TGTGCCAGCAGTTTAGAGAGACAGGGGGCGGATGAAAAACTGTTTTTT | CASSLERQGADEKLFF
TRBD2 | TRBJ2-2 | TRBV5-4 | NA | TGTGCCAGCAGCTCACCGCGGGAGGGCCTCGGGGCCGGGGAGCTGTTTTTT | CASSSPREGLGAGELFF
NA | TRBJ2-1 | TRBV7-2 | NA | TGTGCCAGCAGCTTAGGGACAGCAAACAATGAGCAGTTCTTC | CASSLGTANNEQFF
TRBD1 | TRBJ1-1 | TRBV19 | NA | TGTGCCAGTAGTAACTTGGGACAGGGCATTCAGAAAGCTTTCTTT | CASSNLGQGIQKAFF
NA | TRBJ1-1 | TRBV7-9 | NA | TGTGCCAGCAGCTTAGGGTCGACGGGATTTGAAGCTTTCTTT | CASSLGSTGFEAFF
NA | TRBJ2-7 | TRBV4-2 | NA | TGTGCCAGCAGCCCGAGGGCTAGCGCCACCTACGAGCAGTACTTC | CASSPRASATYEQYF
TRBD1 | TRBJ2-1 | TRBV29-1 | NA | TGCAGCGTTGGAGTAGGGGGCGCTTTGGTTCTAGATCCGTTCTTC | CSVGVGGALVLDPFF
TRBD1 | TRBJ1-1 | TRBV4-1 | few | TGCGCCAGCAGCCGAGAGGGACAGACGAACACTGAAGCTTTCTTT | CASSREGQTNTEAFF
NA | TRBJ2-1 | TRBV27 | NA | TGTGCCAGCAGTACACCGGGACCCTGGGCGGGTGAGCAGTTCTTC | CASSTPGPWAGEQFF